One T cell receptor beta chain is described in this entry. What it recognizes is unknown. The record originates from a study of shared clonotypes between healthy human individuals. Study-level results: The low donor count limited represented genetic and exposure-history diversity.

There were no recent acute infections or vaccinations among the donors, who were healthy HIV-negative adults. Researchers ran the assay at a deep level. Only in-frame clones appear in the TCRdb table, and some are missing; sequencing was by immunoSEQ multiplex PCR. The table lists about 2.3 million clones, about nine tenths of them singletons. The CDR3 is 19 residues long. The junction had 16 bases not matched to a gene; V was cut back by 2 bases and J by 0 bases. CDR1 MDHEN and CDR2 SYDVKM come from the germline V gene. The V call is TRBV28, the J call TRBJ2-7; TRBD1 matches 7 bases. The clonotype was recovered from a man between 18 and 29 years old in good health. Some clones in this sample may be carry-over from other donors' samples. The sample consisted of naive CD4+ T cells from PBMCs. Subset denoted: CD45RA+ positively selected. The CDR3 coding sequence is TGTGCCAGCAGTTTAAAGTTGAAGGGGGCCTTACAAATCTCCTACGAGCAGTACTTC. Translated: CASSLKLKGALQISYEQYF. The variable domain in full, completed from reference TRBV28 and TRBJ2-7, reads DVKVTQSSRYLVKRTGEKVFLECVQDMDHENMFWYRQDPGLGLRLIYFSYDVKMKEKGDIPEGYSVSREKKERFSLILESASTNQTSMYLCASSLKLKGALQISYEQYFGPGTRLTVT.